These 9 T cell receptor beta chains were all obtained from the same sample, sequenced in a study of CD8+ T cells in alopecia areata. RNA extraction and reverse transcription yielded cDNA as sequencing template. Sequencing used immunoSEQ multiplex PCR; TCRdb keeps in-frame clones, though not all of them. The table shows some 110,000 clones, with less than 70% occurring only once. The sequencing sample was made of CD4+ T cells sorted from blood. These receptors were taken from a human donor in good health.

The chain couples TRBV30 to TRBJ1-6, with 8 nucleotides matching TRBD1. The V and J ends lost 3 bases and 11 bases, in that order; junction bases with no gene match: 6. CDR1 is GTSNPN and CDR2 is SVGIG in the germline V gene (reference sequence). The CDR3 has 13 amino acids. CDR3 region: CAWSRGQGPPLHF. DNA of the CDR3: TGTGCCTGGAGCCGAGGACAGGGTCCACCCCTCCACTTT. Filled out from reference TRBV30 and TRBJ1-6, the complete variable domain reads SQTIHQWPATLVQPVGSPLSLECTVEGTSNPNLYWYRQAAGRGLQLLFYSVGIGQISSEVPQNLSASRPQDRQFILSSKKLLLSDSGFYLCAWSRGQGPPLHFGNGTRLTVT.

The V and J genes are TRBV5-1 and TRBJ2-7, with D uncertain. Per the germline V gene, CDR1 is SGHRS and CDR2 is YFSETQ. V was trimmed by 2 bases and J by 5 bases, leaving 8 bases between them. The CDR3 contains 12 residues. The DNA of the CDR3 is TGCGCCAGCAGCTTAGACGTCGACGAGCAGTACTTC. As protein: CASSLDVDEQYF.

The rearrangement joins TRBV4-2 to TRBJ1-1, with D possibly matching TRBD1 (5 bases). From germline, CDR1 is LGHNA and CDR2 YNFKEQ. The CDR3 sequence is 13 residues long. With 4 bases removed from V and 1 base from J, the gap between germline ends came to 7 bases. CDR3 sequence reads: CASSLQENTEAFF. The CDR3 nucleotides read TGTGCCAGCAGCCTACAGGAGAACACTGAAGCTTTCTTT.

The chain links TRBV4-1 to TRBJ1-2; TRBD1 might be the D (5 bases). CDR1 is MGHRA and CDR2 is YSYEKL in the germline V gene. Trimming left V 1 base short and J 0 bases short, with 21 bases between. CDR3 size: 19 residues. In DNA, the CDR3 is TGCGCCAGCAGCCAAGGCTTAGGCGGACCGGCAGGGTCTAACTATGGCTACACCTTC. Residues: CASSQGLGGPAGSNYGYTF.

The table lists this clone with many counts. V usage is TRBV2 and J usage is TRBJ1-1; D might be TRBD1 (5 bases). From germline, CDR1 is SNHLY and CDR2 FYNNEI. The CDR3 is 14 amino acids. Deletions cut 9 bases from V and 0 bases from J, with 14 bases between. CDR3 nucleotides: TGTGCCAGTCCCCAGGAGGGGATGAACACTGAAGCTTTCTTT. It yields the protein CASPQEGMNTEAFF.

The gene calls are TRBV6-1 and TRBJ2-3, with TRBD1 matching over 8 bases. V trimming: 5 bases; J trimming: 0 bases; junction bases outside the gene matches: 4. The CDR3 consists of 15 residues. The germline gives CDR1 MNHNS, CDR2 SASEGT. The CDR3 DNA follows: TGTGCCAGCAGTCAAGGGACAGGTAGCACAGATACGCAGTATTTT. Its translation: CASSQGTGSTDTQYF.

DNA of the CDR3: TGTGCCAGCAGCCGCGTGCAGCCCAATAGCATAGCCCTCCACTTT. It codes for CASSRVQPNSIALHF. The V call is TRBV27, the J call TRBJ1-6; D is ambiguous. CDR1 MNHEY and CDR2 SMNVEV come from the germline V gene (reference sequence). The ends were cut back, 6 bases at V and 14 bases at J, with 23 bases in the middle. CDR3 size: 15 residues.

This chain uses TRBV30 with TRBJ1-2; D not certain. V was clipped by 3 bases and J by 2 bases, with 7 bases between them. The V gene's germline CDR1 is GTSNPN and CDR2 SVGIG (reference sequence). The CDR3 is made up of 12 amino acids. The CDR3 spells CAWRGGNYGYTF. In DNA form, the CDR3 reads TGTGCCTGGAGGGGAGGGAACTATGGCTACACCTTC.

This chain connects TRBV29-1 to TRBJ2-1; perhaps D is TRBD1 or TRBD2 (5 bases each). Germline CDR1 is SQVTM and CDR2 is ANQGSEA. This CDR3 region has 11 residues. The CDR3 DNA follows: TGCAGTGCCGGGACGAACAATGAGCAGTTCTTC. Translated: CSAGTNNEQFF.